The T cell receptor (beta chain) described here comes from a study of identifying expanded T cells in peripheral blood. This clone turned up a few times. During the collection period, no donor immune events like infections were recorded. The V gene's germline CDR1 is SEHNR and CDR2 FQNEAQ (reference sequence). The CDR3 consists of 12 residues. Trimming removed 5 bases at V and 7 bases at J, with 11 bases between. Profiled with immunoSEQ multiplex PCR; TCRdb holds only in-frame clones, not every one. Of some 100,000 clones in the sample, about 90% were seen once. The V and J genes are TRBV7-9 and TRBJ1-2; no firm D call. Material: blood. The origin of this receptor is a person between 18 and 75 years old in good health. CDR3 DNA sequence: TGTGCCAGCAGCCGCGTGTTAGGTGGCTACACCTTC. It is translated as CASSRVLGGYTF.